The 26 T cell receptor beta chains listed next were all sequenced from one sample in a study of blood T cell repertoires in COVID-19. Profiling relied on immunoSEQ multiplex PCR, and the TCRdb table lists in-frame clones only, not all of them. Of 150,000 to 200,000 clones in the sample, around 87% were seen once. The sequenced material came from peripheral blood. The source of these receptors is a man between 18 and 35 years old with acute or convalescent COVID-19.

The chain joins TRBV19 to TRBJ2-4; 7 bases align to TRBD2. The CDR3 has 21 amino acids. V lost 3 bases to trimming and J lost 1 base; unmatched junction nucleotides: 21. CDR1 is LNHDA and CDR2 is SQIVND in the germline V gene (reference sequence). The CDR3 sequence is CASSIIGASGSTRSAKNIQYF. The CDR3 coding sequence is TGTGCCAGTAGTATTATCGGAGCTAGCGGCTCCACCAGGTCGGCCAAAAACATTCAGTACTTC.

Only a few counts were recorded for this clone. V and J are TRBV5-1 and TRBJ1-2; possible D gene TRBD1, 6 bases. From germline, CDR1 is SGHRS and CDR2 YFSETQ. The CDR3 is made up of 14 amino acids. Deletions cut 3 bases from V and 4 bases from J, with 13 bases between. CDR3 nucleotides: TGCGCCAGCAGCTCGGACAGTGGACTCTATGGCTACACCTTC. This translates into CASSSDSGLYGYTF.

The chain carries TRBV6-5 and TRBJ1-6; tentatively, D is TRBD1 (6 bases). The CDR3 covers 16 residues. CDR1 MNHEY and CDR2 SVGAGI come from the germline V gene. V was trimmed by 0 bases and J by 10 bases, leaving 16 bases between them. The CDR3 bases are TGTGCCAGCAGTTACTCGAACGTACAGGGTGGATCACCCCTCCACTTT. Encoded protein: CASSYSNVQGGSPLHF.

The V gene is TRBV19, the J gene TRBJ1-4; D is uncertain. The germline V and J ends were trimmed by 3 bases and 0 bases, with 8 bases remaining between them. The germline V gene encodes CDR1 LNHDA and CDR2 SQIVND (reference sequence). The CDR3 totals 15 residues. The CDR3 DNA is TGTGCCAGTAGTATCTGGGAGGCAACTAATGAAAAACTGTTTTTT. Encoded protein: CASSIWEATNEKLFF.

This chain joins TRBV6-5 and TRBJ1-3, with D uncertain. From germline, CDR1 is MNHEY and CDR2 SVGAGI. The CDR3 covers 13 residues. Trimming cost V 7 bases and J 0 bases, with 7 bases left between them. CDR3 sequence (DNA): TGTGCCAGCACGAGAAACTCTGGAAACACCATATATTTT. Translating it yields CASTRNSGNTIYF.

This clone was detected once. The CDR3 region is CASSRLTNSNQPQHF. CDR3 bases: TGTGCCAGCAGTCGTCTGACTAATAGCAATCAGCCCCAGCATTTT. This chain links TRBV2 with TRBJ1-5; D is uncertain. Germline V gene lookup returns CDR1 SNHLY and CDR2 FYNNEI. This CDR3 is 15 amino acids long. V gave up 5 bases and J gave up 0 bases, with 11 bases separating them.

The table lists this clone with a count of one. This chain connects TRBV7-2 to TRBJ2-1, with D possibly TRBD2 on 6 matching bases. Germline V gene sequence: CDR1 SGHTA, CDR2 FQGNSA. Trimming shortened V by 5 bases and J by 6 bases, and 17 bases separated the two germline ends. The CDR3 is made up of 15 amino acids. The DNA of the CDR3 is TGTGCCAGCAGCCTGGAGCTAGTGGGGGGCAATGAGCAGTTCTTC. It translates to CASSLELVGGNEQFF.

As concerns this clone: Different DNA sequences within this sample yield the same CDR3. The CDR3 sequence is CASSPAGTSYEQYF. CDR3 nucleotides: TGTGCCAGCTCACCGGCCGGGACTAGCTACGAGCAGTACTTC. The chain carries TRBV18 and TRBJ2-7; 8 bases agree with TRBD2. Germline lookup yields CDR1 KGHSH and CDR2 LQKENI. This CDR3 is built from 14 residues. The junction had 4 bases not matched to a gene; V was cut back by 3 bases and J by 3 bases.

The chain links TRBV10-2 to TRBJ2-1; 7 nucleotides line up with TRBD2. The germline gives CDR1 WSHSY, CDR2 SAAADI. The junction had 9 bases not matched to a gene; V was cut back by 7 bases and J by 3 bases. This CDR3 region has 15 residues. The CDR3 sequence: CASKETAGFYNEQFF. CDR3 DNA sequence: TGCGCCAGCAAAGAAACAGCGGGGTTCTACAATGAGCAGTTCTTC.

This chain links TRBV19 with TRBJ1-2, with D possibly matching TRBD1 (5 bases). From germline, CDR1 is LNHDA and CDR2 SQIVND (reference sequence). CDR3 length: 13 amino acids. Trimming shortened V by 7 bases and J by 6 bases, and 15 bases separated the two germline ends. DNA for the CDR3: TGTGCCAGTAATTTGGGGGAGGCGGATGGCTACACCTTC. Its translation: CASNLGEADGYTF.

Only a few counts were recorded for this clone. The chain recombines TRBV18 with TRBJ1-1; the D gene is possibly TRBD1 (6 bases). Trimming took off 2 bases at V and 2 bases at J, with 9 bases between the two ends. The CDR3 length is 14 residues. In germline, CDR1 is KGHSH, CDR2 LQKENI. In DNA form, the CDR3 reads TGTGCCAGCTCACCAAGGGGGAGTAACACTGAAGCTTTCTTT. Protein sequence: CASSPRGSNTEAFF.

The chain carries TRBV10-3 and TRBJ1-6; TRBD1 agrees at 10 bases. V lost 2 bases and J lost 7; bases outside the gene matches: 8. The CDR3 length is 17 residues. Per the germline V gene, CDR1 is ENHRY and CDR2 is SYGVKD. Here the CDR3 DNA reads TGTGCCATCAGTGAGGGGGACAGGGGCAGTATGAATTCACCCCTCCACTTT. Its protein product is CAISEGDRGSMNSPLHF.

The gene calls are TRBV12-5 and TRBJ2-7, with D tentatively TRBD2 (6 bases). CDR1 is LGHNT and CDR2 is FRNRAP in the germline V gene. Trimming cost V 2 bases and J 2 bases, with 19 bases left between them. There are 17 residues in the CDR3. CDR3 bases: TGTGCTAGTGGTTTGTACGTCGTGGAGGGAGGACCCTACGAGCAGTACGTC. Translated: CASGLYVVEGGPYEQYV.

V is TRBV29-1 and J is TRBJ2-2, with a weak D call TRBD2 (5 bases). The CDR3 sequence is 13 residues long. Trimming pared 4 bases from V and 5 bases from J, leaving 11 bases between. Germline loops: CDR1 SQVTM, CDR2 ANQGSEA. For the CDR3, the DNA is TGCAGCGTTGCGGAGGAGAAGACCGGGGAGCTGTTTTTT. Its protein product is CSVAEEKTGELFF.

The chain uses TRBV5-8 and TRBJ1-1, with D unresolved. The CDR3 extends over 16 amino acids. Germline values: CDR1 SGHTS, CDR2 YDEGEE. V was cut by 0 bases and J by 4 bases, with 16 bases left in between. CDR3 sequence reads: CASSLARGRRSTEAFF. CDR3 bases: TGTGCCAGCAGCTTGGCCCGAGGAAGGAGGTCCACTGAAGCTTTCTTT.

The genes are TRBV14 and TRBJ2-2; 8 nucleotides line up with TRBD1. Germline trimming cut 4 bases from V and 7 bases from J; bases unmatched to any gene: 2. The CDR3 covers 13 residues. Germline V gene data show CDR1 as SGHDN and CDR2 as FVKESK. CDR3 loop: CASSRTGGGELFF. CDR3 sequence (DNA): TGTGCCAGCAGCCGAACAGGGGGCGGGGAGCTGTTTTTT.

This clone was counted a few times. The chain is built from TRBV2 and TRBJ1-1, with 9 nucleotides matching TRBD1. This CDR3 has 16 residues. Trimming at V came to 8 bases and at J to 4 bases, leaving 14 bases not matched to a gene. Germline CDR1 reads SNHLY; CDR2 reads FYNNEI. The CDR3 spells CASGRTGAMRGTEAFF. Here the CDR3 DNA reads TGTGCCAGCGGGAGGACAGGGGCGATGCGGGGCACTGAAGCTTTCTTT.

The chain couples TRBV4-2 to TRBJ2-1, with D perhaps matching TRBD1 (5 bases). Trimming cost V 1 base and J 8 bases, with 9 bases left between them. Germline V CDR1 and CDR2: LGHNA, YNFKEQ. This CDR3 is built from 13 residues. The DNA of the CDR3 is TGTGCCAGCAGCCAAGTTGGGGCTGATGAGCAGTTCTTC. Translation gives CASSQVGADEQFF.

The J gene is TRBJ2-2, the V gene TRBV27, with a possible D match to TRBD1 (7 bases). Germline CDR1 reads MNHEY; CDR2 reads SMNVEV (reference sequence). Trimming took off 7 bases at V and 4 bases at J, with 13 bases between the two ends. The CDR3 length is 14 residues. The CDR3 loop is CASTGAGGTGELFF. The CDR3 nucleotides are TGTGCCAGCACGGGGGCAGGGGGCACCGGGGAGCTGTTTTTT.

The chain is built from TRBV11-2 and TRBJ2-3; 7 bases agree with TRBD1. V trimming: 0 bases; J trimming: 7 bases; junction bases outside the gene matches: 7. The CDR3 length is 15 residues. CDR1 and CDR2 (germline): SGHAT, FQNNGV. Here the CDR3 reads CASSLEYRDSNTQYF. In DNA form, the CDR3 reads TGTGCCAGCAGCTTAGAATACAGGGACAGTAATACGCAGTATTTT.

This clone has just a few counts. The V call is TRBV30, the J call TRBJ2-7; 10 bases agree with TRBD1. V was pared by 3 bases and J by 6 bases, with 11 bases of the junction left unmatched. CDR1 and CDR2 from the germline V gene are GTSNPN and SVGIG (reference sequence). The CDR3 has 15 amino acids. CDR3 DNA sequence: TGTGCCTGGAGGAGCCTCATCGGGACAGGGGTCGAGCAGTACTTC. Protein sequence: CAWRSLIGTGVEQYF.

The chain recombines TRBV30 with TRBJ1-2, with a tentative D call TRBD1 (6 bases). The germline V gene has CDR1 GTSNPN and CDR2 SVGIG (reference sequence). V was pared by 6 bases and J by 2 bases, with 19 bases between. The CDR3 contains 15 residues. The CDR3 region is CACLRQQGLNYGYTF. In DNA form, the CDR3 reads TGTGCCTGCCTTCGACAACAGGGTTTAAACTATGGCTACACCTTC. Complete variable domain (other parts from reference TRBV30 and TRBJ1-2): SQTIHQWPATLVQPVGSPLSLECTVEGTSNPNLYWYRQAAGRGLQLLFYSVGIGQISSEVPQNLSASRPQDRQFILSSKKLLLSDSGFYLCACLRQQGLNYGYTFGSGTRLTVV.

The chain carries TRBV28 and TRBJ1-5; TRBD1 agrees at 7 bases. The length of the CDR3 is 13 residues. Germline V lookup: CDR1 MDHEN, CDR2 SYDVKM. V gave up 8 bases and J gave up 8 bases; unmatched junction bases: 9. The CDR3 nucleotides read TGTGCCAGCCTGGGACAGATCGGTAAGCCCCAGCATTTT. Translated, it gives CASLGQIGKPQHF.

The genes are TRBV6-1 and TRBJ1-4; TRBD1 might be the D (5 bases). This CDR3 contains 14 residues. Germline lookup yields CDR1 MNHNS and CDR2 SASEGT. V gave up 5 bases and J gave up 5 bases, with 12 bases separating them. CDR3 sequence reads: CASSTGLANEKLFF. The CDR3 DNA follows: TGTGCCAGCAGTACGGGACTCGCAAATGAAAAACTGTTTTTT.

The V and J genes are TRBV4-1 and TRBJ1-5; D is unclear. V shed 0 bases and J shed 5 bases, with 11 bases lying between them. Germline lookup yields CDR1 MGHRA and CDR2 YSYEKL. This CDR3 is 15 amino acids long. The CDR3 is CASSQDWIADQPQHF. The CDR3 coding sequence is TGCGCCAGCAGCCAAGATTGGATAGCCGATCAGCCCCAGCATTTT.

Points on this clone: The identical CDR3 is also encoded by other nucleotide sequences in the sample. The chain employs TRBV7-9 and TRBJ2-3; D may be TRBD1 (6 bases). Per germline, CDR1 SEHNR and CDR2 FQNEAQ (reference sequence). There are 14 residues in the CDR3. Trimming removed 2 bases from V and 0 bases from J, with 6 bases in between. DNA for the CDR3: TGTGCCAGCAGCTTAAGGGGGAGCACAGATACGCAGTATTTT. Protein sequence: CASSLRGSTDTQYF. The entire variable domain, with the rest obtained from reference TRBV7-9 and TRBJ2-3, is as follows: DTGVSQNPRHKITKRGQNVTFRCDPISEHNRLYWYRQTLGQGPEFLTYFQNEAQLEKSRLLSDRFSAERPKGSFSTLEIQRTEQGDSAMYLCASSLRGSTDTQYFGPGTRLTVL.